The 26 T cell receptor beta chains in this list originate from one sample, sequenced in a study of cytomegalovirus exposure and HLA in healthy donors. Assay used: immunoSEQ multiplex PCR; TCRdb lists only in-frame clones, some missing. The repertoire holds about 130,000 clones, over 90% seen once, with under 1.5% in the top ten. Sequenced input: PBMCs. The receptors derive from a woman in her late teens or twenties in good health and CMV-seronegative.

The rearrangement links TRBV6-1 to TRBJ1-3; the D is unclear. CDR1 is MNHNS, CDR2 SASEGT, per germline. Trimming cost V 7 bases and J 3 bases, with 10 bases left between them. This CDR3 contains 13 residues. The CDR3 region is CASNGKGGNTIYF. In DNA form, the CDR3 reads TGTGCCAGCAACGGGAAAGGTGGAAACACCATATATTTT.

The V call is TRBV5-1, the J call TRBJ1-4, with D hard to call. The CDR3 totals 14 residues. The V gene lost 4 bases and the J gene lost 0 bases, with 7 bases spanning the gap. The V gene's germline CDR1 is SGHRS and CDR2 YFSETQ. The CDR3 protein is CASSPGTTNEKLFF. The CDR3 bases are TGCGCCAGCAGCCCCGGTACAACTAATGAAAAACTGTTTTTT.

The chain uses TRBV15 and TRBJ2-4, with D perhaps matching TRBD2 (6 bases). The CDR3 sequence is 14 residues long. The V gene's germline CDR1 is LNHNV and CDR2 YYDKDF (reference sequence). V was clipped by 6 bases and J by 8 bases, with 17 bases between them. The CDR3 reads CATSMAVEGDIQYF. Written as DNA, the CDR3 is TGTGCCACCAGTATGGCTGTGGAGGGAGACATTCAGTACTTC. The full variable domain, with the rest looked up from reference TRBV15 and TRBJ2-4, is DAMVIQNPRYQVTQFGKPVTLSCSQTLNHNVMYWYQQKSSQAPKLLFHYYDKDFNNEADTPDNFQSRRPNTSFCFLDIRSPGLGDTAMYLCATSMAVEGDIQYFGAGTRLSVL.

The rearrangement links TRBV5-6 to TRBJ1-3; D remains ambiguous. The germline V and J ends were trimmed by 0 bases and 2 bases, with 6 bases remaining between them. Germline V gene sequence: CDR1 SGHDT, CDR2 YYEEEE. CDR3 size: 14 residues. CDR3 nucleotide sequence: TGTGCCAGCAGCTTGGCCTTAGCTGGAAACACCATATATTTT. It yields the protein CASSLALAGNTIYF.

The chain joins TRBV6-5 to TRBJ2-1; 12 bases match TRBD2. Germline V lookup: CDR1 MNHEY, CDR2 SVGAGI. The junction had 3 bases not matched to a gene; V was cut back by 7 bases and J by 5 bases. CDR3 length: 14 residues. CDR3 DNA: TGTGCCAGCAAACGGACTAGCGGGAACAATGAGCAGTTCTTC. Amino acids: CASKRTSGNNEQFF.

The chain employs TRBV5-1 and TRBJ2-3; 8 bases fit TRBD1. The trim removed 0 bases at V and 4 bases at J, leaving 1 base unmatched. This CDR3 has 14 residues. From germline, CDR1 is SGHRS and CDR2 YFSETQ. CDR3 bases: TGCGCCAGCAGCTTGGGACAGGGGCCAGATACGCAGTATTTT. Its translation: CASSLGQGPDTQYF.

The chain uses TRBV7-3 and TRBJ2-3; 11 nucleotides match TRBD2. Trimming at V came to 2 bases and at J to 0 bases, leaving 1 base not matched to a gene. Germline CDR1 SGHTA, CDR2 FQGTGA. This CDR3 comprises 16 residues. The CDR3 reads CASSLLAGGSTDTQYF. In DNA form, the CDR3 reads TGTGCCAGCAGCTTACTAGCGGGGGGTAGCACAGATACGCAGTATTTT.

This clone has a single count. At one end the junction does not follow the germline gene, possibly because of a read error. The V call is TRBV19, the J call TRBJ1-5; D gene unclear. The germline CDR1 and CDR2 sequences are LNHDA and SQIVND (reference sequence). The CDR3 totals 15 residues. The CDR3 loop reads CASSITGTRNQPQHF. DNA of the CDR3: TGTGCCAGCAGTATAACCGGTACTCGCAATCAGCCCCAGCATTTT. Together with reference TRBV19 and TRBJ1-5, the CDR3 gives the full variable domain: DGGITQSPKYLFRKEGQNVTLSCEQNLNHDAMYWYRQDPGQGLRLIYYSQIVNDFQKGDIAEGYSVSREKKESFPLTVTSAQKNPTAFYLCASSITGTRNQPQHFGDGTRLSIL.

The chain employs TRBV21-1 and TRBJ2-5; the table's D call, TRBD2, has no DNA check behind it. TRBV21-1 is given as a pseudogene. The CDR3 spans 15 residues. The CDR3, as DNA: TGTGCCAGCAGCAAACTGTGGGGGGGCAAGGAGACCCAGTACTTC. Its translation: CASSKLWGGKETQYF.

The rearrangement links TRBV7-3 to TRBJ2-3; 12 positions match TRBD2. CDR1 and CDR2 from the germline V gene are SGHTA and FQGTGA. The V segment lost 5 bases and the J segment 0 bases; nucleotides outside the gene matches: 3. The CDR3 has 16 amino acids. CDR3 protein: CASSLGTSGSTDTQYF. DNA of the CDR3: TGTGCCAGCAGCCTAGGGACTAGCGGGAGCACAGATACGCAGTATTTT. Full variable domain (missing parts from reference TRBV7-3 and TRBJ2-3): GAGVSQTPSNKVTEKGKYVELRCDPISGHTALYWYRQSLGQGPEFLIYFQGTGAADDSGLPNDRFFAVRPEGSVSTLKIQRTERGDSAVYLCASSLGTSGSTDTQYFGPGTRLTVL.

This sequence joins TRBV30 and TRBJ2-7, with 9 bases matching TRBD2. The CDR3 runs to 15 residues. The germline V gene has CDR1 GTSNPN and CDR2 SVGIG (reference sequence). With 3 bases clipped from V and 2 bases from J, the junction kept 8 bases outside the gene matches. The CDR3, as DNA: TGTGCCTGGAGATATAGCGGGAGTGGCACCTACGAGCAGTACTTC. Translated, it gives CAWRYSGSGTYEQYF.

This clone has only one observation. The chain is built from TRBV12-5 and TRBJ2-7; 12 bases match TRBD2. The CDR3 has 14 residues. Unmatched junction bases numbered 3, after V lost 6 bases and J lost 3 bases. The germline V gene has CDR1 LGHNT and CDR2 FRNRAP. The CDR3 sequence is CASGPTSGSYEQYF. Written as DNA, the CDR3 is TGTGCTAGTGGACCGACTAGCGGGAGCTACGAGCAGTACTTC. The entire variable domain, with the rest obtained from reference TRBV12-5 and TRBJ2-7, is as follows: DARVTQTPRHKVTEMGQEVTMRCQPILGHNTVFWYRQTMMQGLELLAYFRNRAPLDDSGMPKDRFSAEMPDATLATLKIQPSEPRDSAVYFCASGPTSGSYEQYFGPGTRLTVT.

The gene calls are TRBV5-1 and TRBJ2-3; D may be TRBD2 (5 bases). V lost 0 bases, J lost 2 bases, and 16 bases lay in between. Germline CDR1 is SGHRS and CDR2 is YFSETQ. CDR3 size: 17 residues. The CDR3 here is CASSLGVTSDSTDTQYF. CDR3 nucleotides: TGCGCCAGCAGCTTGGGGGTGACTTCGGACTCCACAGATACGCAGTATTTT.

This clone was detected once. The CDR3 DNA sequence: TGCGCCAGCCATAGATCCGCGACAGTGAAAACGACTGAAGCTTTCTTT. Its protein product is CASHRSATVKTTEAFF. The chain has TRBV5-1 and TRBJ1-1; tentative D call: TRBD1 (5 bases). Trimming removed 7 bases at V and 5 bases at J, with 24 bases between. Germline CDR1 and CDR2: SGHRS and YFSETQ. The length of the CDR3 is 16 residues.

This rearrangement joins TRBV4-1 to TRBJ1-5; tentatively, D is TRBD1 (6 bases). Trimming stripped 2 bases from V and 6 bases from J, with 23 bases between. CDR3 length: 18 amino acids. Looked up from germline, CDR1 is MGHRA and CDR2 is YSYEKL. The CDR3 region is CASSQWYPPGAGSQPQHF. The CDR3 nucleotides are TGCGCCAGCAGCCAATGGTACCCCCCAGGGGCGGGTAGTCAGCCCCAGCATTTT.

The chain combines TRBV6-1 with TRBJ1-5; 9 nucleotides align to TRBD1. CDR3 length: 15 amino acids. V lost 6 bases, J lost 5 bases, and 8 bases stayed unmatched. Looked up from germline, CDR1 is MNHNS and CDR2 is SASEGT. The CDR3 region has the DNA TGTGCCAGCAGGGGACAGGGACGTCTGCATCAGCCCCAGCATTTT. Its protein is CASRGQGRLHQPQHF.

The chain's CDR3 is CASSSGQPYEAFF. In DNA, the CDR3 is TGTGCCAGCAGTTCAGGACAGCCGTATGAAGCTTTCTTT. The rearrangement uses TRBV28 and TRBJ1-1, with D tentatively TRBD1 (6 bases). The CDR3 runs 13 residues. Trimming cost V 4 bases and J 7 bases, with 13 bases left between them. Germline lookup yields CDR1 MDHEN and CDR2 SYDVKM.

Here the CDR3 DNA reads TGTGCCAGCAGGGTTAGCGGGAGCTCCTACAATGAGCAGTTCTTC. It specifies CASRVSGSSYNEQFF. The chain employs TRBV6-1 and TRBJ2-1, with 9 bases lining up with TRBD2. Germline V gene lookup returns CDR1 MNHNS and CDR2 SASEGT. Trimming removed 6 bases from V and 0 bases from J; junction bases left unmatched: 3. This CDR3 contains 15 residues.

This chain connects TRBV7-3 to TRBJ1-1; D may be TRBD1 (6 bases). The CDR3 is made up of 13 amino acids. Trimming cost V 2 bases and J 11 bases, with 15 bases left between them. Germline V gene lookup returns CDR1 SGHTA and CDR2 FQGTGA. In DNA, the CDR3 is TGTGCCAGCAGCTTAGGTGTCCAGGGGACGGCTTTCTTT. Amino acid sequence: CASSLGVQGTAFF.

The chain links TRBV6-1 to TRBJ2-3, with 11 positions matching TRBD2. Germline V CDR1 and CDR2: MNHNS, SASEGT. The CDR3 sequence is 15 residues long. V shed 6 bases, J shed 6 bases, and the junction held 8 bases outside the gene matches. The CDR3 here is CASRLLAGAGDTQYF. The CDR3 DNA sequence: TGTGCCAGCAGACTACTAGCGGGAGCGGGCGATACGCAGTATTTT.

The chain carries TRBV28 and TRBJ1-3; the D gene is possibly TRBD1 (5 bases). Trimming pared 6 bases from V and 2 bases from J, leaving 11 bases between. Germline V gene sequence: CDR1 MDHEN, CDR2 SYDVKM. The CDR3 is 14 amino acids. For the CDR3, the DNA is TGTGCCAGCAGCGCCGGGGGTCCTGGAAACACCATATATTTT. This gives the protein CASSAGGPGNTIYF. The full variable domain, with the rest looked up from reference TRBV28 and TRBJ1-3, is DVKVTQSSRYLVKRTGEKVFLECVQDMDHENMFWYRQDPGLGLRLIYFSYDVKMKEKGDIPEGYSVSREKKERFSLILESASTNQTSMYLCASSAGGPGNTIYFGEGSWLTVV.

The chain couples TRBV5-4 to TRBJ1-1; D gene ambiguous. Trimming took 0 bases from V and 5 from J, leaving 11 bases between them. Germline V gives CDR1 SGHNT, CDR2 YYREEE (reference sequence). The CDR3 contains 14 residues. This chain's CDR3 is CASSLAGGRTEAFF. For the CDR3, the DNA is TGTGCCAGCAGCTTGGCAGGTGGTAGAACTGAAGCTTTCTTT. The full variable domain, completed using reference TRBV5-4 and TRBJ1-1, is ETGVTQSPTHLIKTRGQQVTLRCSSQSGHNTVSWYQQALGQGPQFIFQYYREEENGRGNFPPRFSGLQFPNYSSELNVNALELDDSALYLCASSLAGGRTEAFFGQGTRLTVV.

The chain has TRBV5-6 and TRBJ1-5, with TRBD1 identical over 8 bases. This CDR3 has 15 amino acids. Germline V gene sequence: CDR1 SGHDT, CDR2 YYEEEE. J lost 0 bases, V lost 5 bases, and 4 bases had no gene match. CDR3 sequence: CASRLTGDSNQPQHF. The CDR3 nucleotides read TGTGCCAGCAGGCTGACAGGGGATAGCAATCAGCCCCAGCATTTT.

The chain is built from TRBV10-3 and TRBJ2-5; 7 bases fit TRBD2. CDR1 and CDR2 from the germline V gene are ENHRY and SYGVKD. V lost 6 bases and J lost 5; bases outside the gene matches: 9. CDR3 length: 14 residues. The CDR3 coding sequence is TGTGCCATCAGGCCGCGGGGGACGGGCGAGACCCAGTACTTC. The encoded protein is CAIRPRGTGETQYF.

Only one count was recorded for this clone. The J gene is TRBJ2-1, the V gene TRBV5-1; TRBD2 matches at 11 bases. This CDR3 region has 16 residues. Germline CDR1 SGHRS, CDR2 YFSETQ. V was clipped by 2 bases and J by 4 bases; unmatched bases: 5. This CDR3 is CASSLALAGAYNEQFF. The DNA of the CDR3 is TGCGCCAGCAGCTTAGCACTAGCGGGGGCTTACAATGAGCAGTTCTTC.

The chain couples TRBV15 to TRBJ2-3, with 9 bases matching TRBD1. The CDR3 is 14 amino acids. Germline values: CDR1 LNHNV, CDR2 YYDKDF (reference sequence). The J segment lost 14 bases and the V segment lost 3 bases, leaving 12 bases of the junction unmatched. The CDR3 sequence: CATSRIPPGQGLYF. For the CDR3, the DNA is TGTGCCACCAGCAGGATACCGCCGGGACAGGGTCTGTATTTT. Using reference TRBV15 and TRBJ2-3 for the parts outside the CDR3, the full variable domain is DAMVIQNPRYQVTQFGKPVTLSCSQTLNHNVMYWYQQKSSQAPKLLFHYYDKDFNNEADTPDNFQSRRPNTSFCFLDIRSPGLGDTAMYLCATSRIPPGQGLYFGPGTRLTVL.